The 31 T cell receptor beta chains presented below share a single source sample, sequenced in a study of cytomegalovirus exposure and HLA in healthy donors. The PCR employed 60 Vbeta primers together with 13 Jbeta primers. Clones were read by immunoSEQ multiplex PCR, and TCRdb kept only the in-frame ones, dropping some. The profile shows about 190,000 clones, 75% to 90% of them singletons. The sequencing input was PBMCs. The receptors originated from a man aged 35 to 55 in good health and CMV-seropositive.

This clone came up once. This sequence joins TRBV6-5 and TRBJ2-7, with 10 bases lining up with TRBD2. Germline trimming cut 0 bases from V and 2 bases from J; bases unmatched to any gene: 4. The CDR3 has 16 residues. Germline V gives CDR1 MNHEY, CDR2 SVGAGI. The CDR3 is CASSYSGAGGTYEQYF. The CDR3, as DNA: TGTGCCAGCAGTTACTCGGGAGCGGGGGGGACCTACGAGCAGTACTTC.

This chain connects TRBV6-5 to TRBJ2-7; TRBD2 might be the D (6 bases). V was trimmed by 2 bases and J by 0 bases, leaving 8 bases between them. The length of the CDR3 is 14 residues. Germline CDR1 reads MNHEY; CDR2 reads SVGAGI. The CDR3 loop reads CASSYNGGSYEQYF. The CDR3 nucleotides are TGTGCCAGCAGTTACAACGGGGGCTCCTACGAGCAGTACTTC.

A note on this clone: This specimen includes other DNA sequences encoding the same CDR3. V usage is TRBV5-1 and J usage is TRBJ2-5; 10 bases match TRBD2. J was trimmed by 4 bases and V by 2 bases; bases with no gene match: 5. The CDR3 consists of 15 residues. Germline V gene lookup returns CDR1 SGHRS and CDR2 YFSETQ. The CDR3 DNA sequence: TGCGCCAGCAGCTTAGCGGGGGGGCCGGGAGAGACCCAGTACTTC. Protein sequence: CASSLAGGPGETQYF. The whole variable domain, filled in from reference TRBV5-1 and TRBJ2-5, reads KAGVTQTPRYLIKTRGQQVTLSCSPISGHRSVSWYQQTPGQGLQFLFEYFSETQRNKGNFPGRFSGRQFSNSRSEMNVSTLELGDSALYLCASSLAGGPGETQYFGPGTRLLVL.

The CDR3 DNA is TGTGCCAGTAGTATTAGAGTAGCCTACGAGCAGTACTTC. This translates into CASSIRVAYEQYF. V is TRBV19 and J is TRBJ2-5; D remains ambiguous. The assigned J gene may be wrong: the sequence end matches TRBJ2-7 better. The CDR3 totals 13 residues. Per germline, CDR1 LNHDA and CDR2 SQIVND (reference sequence).

This chain joins TRBV10-3 and TRBJ1-1; maybe TRBD1 (6 bases). The CDR3 has 14 amino acids. CDR1 ENHRY and CDR2 SYGVKD come from the germline V gene. Trimming took 3 bases from V and 4 from J, leaving 12 bases between them. The CDR3 loop reads CAISDLQGTTEAFF. CDR3 nucleotides: TGTGCCATCAGTGACCTTCAGGGGACCACTGAAGCTTTCTTT.

The gene calls are TRBV10-3 and TRBJ2-3; 7 nucleotides align to TRBD2. CDR3 length: 15 amino acids. Germline lookup yields CDR1 ENHRY and CDR2 SYGVKD. J was trimmed by 6 bases and V by 6 bases; bases with no gene match: 12. CDR3 nucleotide sequence: TGTGCCATCAGAGGAGCGGGGCTCCTCGGGGATACGCAGTATTTT. Its protein product is CAIRGAGLLGDTQYF.

The chain joins TRBV27 to TRBJ2-7; possibly TRBD1 for D (5 bases). Per germline, CDR1 MNHEY and CDR2 SMNVEV (reference sequence). Trimming removed 10 bases from V and 3 bases from J, with 19 bases in between. CDR3 length equals 14 residues. The CDR3 loop reads CATSMGRVGYEQYF. In nucleotides, the CDR3 is TGTGCCACCTCAATGGGCAGGGTTGGCTACGAGCAGTACTTC.

About this clone itself: An end of the junction differs from the germline gene, which may be a read error. CDR3 nucleotide sequence: TGTGCCAGCAGCGTAGATTCGGGGGGCAACTCTGGAAGCACCATATATTTT. Amino acid sequence: CASSVDSGGNSGSTIYF. This chain uses TRBV9 with TRBJ1-3, with a possible D match to TRBD1 (6 bases). This CDR3 is 17 amino acids long. Germline CDR1 is SGDLS and CDR2 is YYNGEE.

The count of this clone is one. The sample holds other DNA sequences that translate to the same CDR3. The chain uses TRBV7-9 and TRBJ1-4; TRBD1 might be the D (5 bases). The CDR3 totals 15 residues. Germline loops: CDR1 SEHNR, CDR2 FQNEAQ (reference sequence). V was pared by 5 bases and J by 7 bases, with 17 bases between. The CDR3 spells CASSARTGVGEKLFF. The CDR3 DNA follows: TGTGCCAGCAGCGCCCGGACGGGGGTCGGTGAAAAACTGTTTTTT.

The V and J genes are TRBV19 and TRBJ1-5; 7 bases line up with TRBD1. J lost 3 bases, V lost 6 bases, and 5 bases had no gene match. Germline loops: CDR1 LNHDA, CDR2 SQIVND (reference sequence). CDR3 length: 14 residues. The CDR3 DNA follows: TGTGCCAGTAGGACGGGACAGTTCAATCAGCCCCAGCATTTT. Encoded protein: CASRTGQFNQPQHF.

V gene TRBV7-6 combines with J gene TRBJ2-5, with 9 nucleotides matching TRBD2. Per the germline V gene, CDR1 is SGHVS and CDR2 is FNYEAQ. With 5 bases clipped from V and 2 bases from J, the junction kept 6 bases outside the gene matches. This CDR3 region has 15 residues. CDR3 in amino acids: CASSAAGGPQETQYF. The DNA for the CDR3 is TGTGCCAGCAGCGCGGCGGGGGGGCCACAAGAGACCCAGTACTTC.

The chain has TRBV7-9 and TRBJ1-4; D possibly corresponds to TRBD1 (6 bases). V dropped 1 base and J dropped 5 bases, with 17 bases sitting between them. The length of the CDR3 is 17 residues. Per the germline V gene, CDR1 is SEHNR and CDR2 is FQNEAQ (reference sequence). The CDR3 protein is CASSLGVLNRENEKLFF. The CDR3 bases are TGTGCCAGCAGCTTAGGGGTTCTCAACAGGGAAAATGAAAAACTGTTTTTT.

The chain links TRBV27 to TRBJ2-5; tentative D call: TRBD2 (6 bases). The last part of the DNA fits TRBJ2-7 better; the J call may be wrong. The germline V gene has CDR1 MNHEY and CDR2 SMNVEV (reference sequence). There are 14 residues in the CDR3. In nucleotides, the CDR3 is TGTGCCAGCATAGGAGGGGAATCCTCCTACGAGCAGTACTTC. This translates into CASIGGESSYEQYF.

The rearrangement links TRBV30 to TRBJ2-1; 10 bases are shared with TRBD2. Per the germline V gene, CDR1 is GTSNPN and CDR2 is SVGIG (reference sequence). The CDR3 has 14 residues. The junction had 7 bases not matched to a gene; V was cut back by 4 bases and J by 7 bases. The CDR3 protein is CAWIRERGGNEQFF. The CDR3 region has the DNA TGTGCCTGGATTCGGGAGCGGGGGGGGAATGAGCAGTTCTTC.

With regard to this clone: A read error may account for a junction end that differs from germline. The chain joins TRBV4-1 to TRBJ1-1; D uncertain. There are 16 residues in the CDR3. Germline V gene data show CDR1 as MGHRA and CDR2 as YSYEKL. In nucleotides, the CDR3 is TGCGCCAGCGGCCAAGAGAGACTATCCGGGGACACTGAAGCTTTCTTT. Encoded protein: CASGQERLSGDTEAFF.

V is TRBV15 and J is TRBJ1-4, with TRBD1 matching over 7 bases. CDR1 LNHNV and CDR2 YYDKDF come from the germline V gene (reference sequence). CDR3 length: 14 amino acids. J was trimmed by 10 bases and V by 5 bases; bases with no gene match: 10. CDR3 amino acids: CATSEGQAGGKLFF. CDR3 nucleotides: TGTGCCACCAGCGAAGGACAGGCGGGAGGAAAACTGTTTTTT.

The chain couples TRBV18 to TRBJ2-7; 9 bases map to TRBD1. Looked up from germline, CDR1 is KGHSH and CDR2 is LQKENI. CDR3 size: 13 residues. Trimming removed 6 bases from V and 3 bases from J; junction bases left unmatched: 3. The CDR3 region is CASSRDRDYEQYF. In nucleotides, the CDR3 is TGTGCCAGCTCGCGGGACAGGGACTACGAGCAGTACTTC.

A remark on this clone: This same CDR3 is encoded by further DNA sequences in the sample. V gene TRBV5-4 combines with J gene TRBJ2-5; D might be TRBD2 (6 bases). Germline V gives CDR1 SGHNT, CDR2 YYREEE (reference sequence). The CDR3 has 12 amino acids. Trimming stripped 4 bases from V and 4 bases from J, with 8 bases between. The CDR3 nucleotides read TGTGCCAGCAGCCGACTAGGAGAGACCCAGTACTTC. Residues: CASSRLGETQYF.

The chain carries TRBV7-9 and TRBJ1-6, with 8 nucleotides matching TRBD1. Germline V gene lookup returns CDR1 SEHNR and CDR2 FQNEAQ (reference sequence). V dropped 2 bases and J dropped 7; count of bases not matched to a gene: 4. The CDR3 length is 15 residues. CDR3 protein: CASSLRDRGNSPLHF. CDR3 bases: TGTGCCAGCAGCTTACGTGACAGGGGCAATTCACCCCTCCACTTT.

This chain uses TRBV11-2 with TRBJ1-4, with a tentative D call TRBD1 (6 bases). Germline V lookup: CDR1 SGHAT, CDR2 FQNNGV. This CDR3 contains 15 residues. V was pared by 0 bases and J by 1 base, with 6 bases between. The CDR3 is CASSLEGGTNEKLFF. The CDR3 DNA reads TGTGCCAGCAGCTTAGAAGGGGGAACTAATGAAAAACTGTTTTTT.

This clone was observed a single time. The rearrangement links TRBV21-1 to TRBJ2-5; the table's D call, TRBD1, has no DNA check behind it. TRBV21-1 is a pseudogene locus. The CDR3 sequence is 14 residues long. The CDR3 coding sequence is TGTGCCAGCAGAGAACAGGGTGACCAAGAGACCCAGTACTTC. It yields the protein CASREQGDQETQYF.

The CDR3 reads CASSGPGQMNTEAFF. CDR3 nucleotides: TGTGCCAGCAGCGGACCGGGACAGATGAACACTGAAGCTTTCTTT. V and J are TRBV7-9 and TRBJ1-1; 7 positions agree with TRBD1. This CDR3 is built from 15 residues. J lost 0 bases, V lost 5 bases, and 6 bases had no gene match. Germline V gene lookup returns CDR1 SEHNR and CDR2 FQNEAQ (reference sequence).

This chain joins TRBV5-6 and TRBJ2-3, with TRBD2 identical over 9 bases. Germline V CDR1 and CDR2: SGHDT, YYEEEE. CDR3 length: 15 residues. Trimming at V came to 4 bases and at J to 4 bases, leaving 7 bases not matched to a gene. In nucleotides, the CDR3 is TGTGCCAGCAGCAGGCGGGGGGGAAAGGCAGATACGCAGTATTTT. Its translation is CASSRRGGKADTQYF.

CDR3 sequence (DNA): TGCGCCACCCGACTAGCGGGAAACTCCTACAATGAGCAGTTCTTC. As protein: CATRLAGNSYNEQFF. This chain joins TRBV5-1 and TRBJ2-1; TRBD2 aligns across 11 bases. CDR1 is SGHRS and CDR2 is YFSETQ in the germline V gene. V lost 9 bases to trimming and J lost 0 bases; unmatched junction nucleotides: 5. The CDR3 consists of 15 residues.

The V gene is TRBV2, the J gene TRBJ1-1; TRBD1 agrees at 7 bases. Trimming took 3 bases from V and 0 from J; bases not matched to a gene: 10. The CDR3 loop spans 17 amino acids. Per germline, CDR1 SNHLY and CDR2 FYNNEI. The CDR3 loop reads CASSDLRQGGLNTEAFF. DNA of the CDR3: TGTGCCAGCAGTGACCTTCGACAGGGCGGGTTGAACACTGAAGCTTTCTTT.

This clone was found once. The chain joins TRBV27 to TRBJ2-4; D is uncertain. Germline loops: CDR1 MNHEY, CDR2 SMNVEV (reference sequence). CDR3 length: 12 residues. V lost 7 bases and J lost 0, with 4 bases in between. CDR3 sequence (DNA): TGTGCCAGCATCGGAGCCAAAAACATTCAGTACTTC. Translation gives CASIGAKNIQYF.

This chain links TRBV7-9 with TRBJ2-3; TRBD2 agrees at 9 bases. Germline V gene data show CDR1 as SEHNR and CDR2 as FQNEAQ (reference sequence). V shed 8 bases, J shed 0 bases, and the junction held 3 bases outside the gene matches. The CDR3 has 14 amino acids. The CDR3 loop is CASLAGPSTDTQYF. The CDR3 DNA sequence: TGTGCCAGCCTAGCGGGACCTAGCACAGATACGCAGTATTTT.

This clone was seen only once. The chain joins TRBV19 to TRBJ1-5; TRBD1 aligns across 12 bases. The V gene's germline CDR1 is LNHDA and CDR2 SQIVND (reference sequence). The ends lost 6 bases at V and 7 bases at J; junction bases unmatched: 4. The CDR3 has 14 residues. Here the CDR3 DNA reads TGTGCCAGTAGCCGGGACAGGGGGCTCCAGCCCCAGCATTTT. It specifies CASSRDRGLQPQHF.

The CDR3 region is CASSQSGNGPNEKLFF. In nucleotides, the CDR3 is TGTGCCAGCAGCCAATCGGGGAACGGGCCTAATGAAAAACTGTTTTTT. The genes are TRBV4-2 and TRBJ1-4; no definite D call. Germline V gene lookup returns CDR1 LGHNA and CDR2 YNFKEQ. This CDR3 comprises 16 residues. Trimming stripped 2 bases from V and 3 bases from J, with 13 bases between.

This chain uses TRBV19 with TRBJ2-1; 7 bases agree with TRBD2. The J segment lost 7 bases and the V segment lost 8 bases, leaving 8 bases of the junction unmatched. Germline CDR1 LNHDA, CDR2 SQIVND (reference sequence). The CDR3 loop spans 13 amino acids. The CDR3 DNA reads TGTGCCAGTCAGCGGGGTGAGTTTAATGAGCAGTTCTTC. Translating gives CASQRGEFNEQFF. Full variable domain (missing parts from reference TRBV19 and TRBJ2-1): DGGITQSPKYLFRKEGQNVTLSCEQNLNHDAMYWYRQDPGQGLRLIYYSQIVNDFQKGDIAEGYSVSREKKESFPLTVTSAQKNPTAFYLCASQRGEFNEQFFGPGTRLTVL.

CDR3 in amino acids: CASRDLAAYNEQFF. The CDR3 DNA reads as TGCGCCAGCAGAGATCTAGCGGCGTACAATGAGCAGTTCTTC. The chain carries TRBV5-1 and TRBJ2-1; 7 nucleotides match TRBD2. Germline V gene lookup returns CDR1 SGHRS and CDR2 YFSETQ. J was trimmed by 4 bases and V by 5 bases; bases with no gene match: 6. This CDR3 has 14 amino acids.